This T cell receptor beta chain was recovered during a study of OX40 agonist ivuxolimab in advanced cancers. For context, the study as a whole: Ivuxolimab was an agonistic, fully human IgG2 monoclonal antibody directed against OX40 (CD134), a costimulatory receptor. Peripheral TCRbeta sequencing aimed to test whether ivuxolimab altered TCR sequence diversity and caused clonal T-cell expansion. Partial responses were achieved by three dose-escalation patients, of whom one had hepatocellular carcinoma and two had cutaneous melanoma. A male proportion of roughly 80% and a mean age of about 60 years, ranging from 23 to 79, were recorded for the dose-escalation cohort. Intravenous ivuxolimab was administered to patients every 2 weeks at six dose levels: 0.01, 0.1, 0.3, 1.5, 3 and 10 mg/kg. The monotherapy dose-escalation portion (N of about 52 patients) of the phase I ivuxolimab trial is reported in the paper. Prior anti-PD-1, anti-PD-L1 or anti-CTLA-4 therapy was permitted, and checkpoint inhibitors had been received by approximately 39% of dose-escalation patients. Among the 50 to 55 dose-escalation patients, around 19 had hepatocellular carcinoma, 15 melanoma, 9 renal cell carcinoma and 9 head and neck cancer. The research as a whole found: After ivuxolimab, more expanded clones were found on average in CD8+ T cells than in CD4+ T cells. Partial responders in the 0.1-3.0 mg/kg groups had among the lowest normalized peripheral clonal expansion, especially among CD8+ T cells. Low levels of normalized T-cell clonal expansion were also seen in some nonresponding patients. At doses of 0.1 to 3.0 mg/kg, clonal expansion of both CD4+ and CD8+ T cells in blood was seen between baseline and week 6. The antigen specificity of the clonally expanded peripheral T cells was not determined.

Patients with autoimmune disease history or receiving systemic immunosuppression were excluded from the trial. Peripheral blood for TCR sequencing was collected from all dose cohorts at baseline, on cycle 4 day 1, and on cycle 7 day 1. The samples were drawn from a first-in-human, open-label, multicenter phase I dose-escalation trial of ivuxolimab. Adults with locally advanced or metastatic head and neck squamous cell, hepatocellular, melanoma or renal cell carcinoma were enrolled in the trial. Before TCR sequencing, CD4+ T cells and CD8+ T cells were sorted from peripheral blood as separate populations. Concerning this clone itself: Its antigen is not yet known. No much larger clone is present one base from it, and per-base qualities are unavailable.

For sequencing of the TCRbeta CDR3 region, genomic DNA was extracted from the sorted cells. The immunoSEQ Assay was used for sequencing of TCRbeta CDR3 regions. TCRdb obtained this table from immuneACCESS and retained in-frame rearrangements with V and J assigned. These tables miss some clones; where compared with another copy, unresolved V genes account for less than half of the shortfall, and the remainder is unexplained. The sample table records more than 50,000 clones; about 85% of these occur just once. Approximately 5% of the sample is held by the ten biggest clonotypes. The CDR3 numbers 14 residues from cysteine through phenylalanine. Only the CDR3 portion is preserved as DNA: 42 bases, with reading frame beginning at the first base. After removal of 7 bases from V and 2 bases from J, the junction retains 6 bases not matched to a gene. CDR1 is given as SNHLY and CDR2 as FYNNEI, both from the germline V gene.

The TCR comes from an adult with an advanced solid tumor such as melanoma, head and neck, liver or kidney cancer. Sequencing used CD4+ or CD8+ T cells sorted from blood, obtained in a trial of the OX40 agonist ivuxolimab. The chain is assembled from TRBV2 and TRBJ2-3; TRBD2 matches 7 bases in the middle. The CDR3 protein sequence reads: CASNPSGNTDTQYF. Here is the DNA: TGTGCCAGCAACCCCAGCGGGAACACAGATACGCAGTATTTT.